The 18 T cell receptor beta chains listed next were all sequenced from one sample in a study of T cell responses to AZD1222 COVID-19 vaccine. Using immunoSEQ multiplex PCR, the repertoire was profiled, and TCRdb retains in-frame clones only, with some absent. The sample consists of about 90,000 clones, under 95% of them appearing once. The sample consisted of peripheral blood, taken on day 0 of MenACWY control vaccination. Source of these receptors: an adult in good health.

This chain joins TRBV7-2 and TRBJ1-6; 7 positions match TRBD1. Germline trimming cut 5 bases from V and 6 bases from J; bases unmatched to any gene: 10. The CDR3 is made up of 16 amino acids. Germline V gene lookup returns CDR1 SGHTA and CDR2 FQGNSA. DNA for the CDR3: TGTGCCAGCAGCGACCCTGACAGGGCTCCTAATTCACCCCTCCACTTT. Residues: CASSDPDRAPNSPLHF. The full variable domain, in which reference TRBV7-2 and TRBJ1-6 provide the parts outside the CDR3, is GAGVSQSPSNKVTEKGKDVELRCDPISGHTALYWYRQSLGQGLEFLIYFQGNSAPDKSGLPSDRFSAERTGGSVSTLTIQRTQQEDSAVYLCASSDPDRAPNSPLHFGNGTRLTVT.

In DNA form, the CDR3 reads TGCGCCAGCAGCCAGGGGGACAGGCCCTACGAGCAGTACTTC. Amino acids: CASSQGDRPYEQYF. The chain joins TRBV5-1 to TRBJ2-7; TRBD1 matches at 8 bases. The CDR3 spans 14 residues. V was pared by 4 bases and J by 2 bases, with 5 bases of the junction left unmatched. In germline, CDR1 is SGHRS, CDR2 YFSETQ.

The chain links TRBV5-1 to TRBJ2-7; D not certain. V lost 1 base, J lost 1 base, and 9 bases lay in between. This CDR3 is 14 amino acids long. Germline V gene lookup returns CDR1 SGHRS and CDR2 YFSETQ. CDR3 nucleotide sequence: TGCGCCAGCAGCTTGTTGGCAGATTCCTACGAGCAGTACTTC. It specifies CASSLLADSYEQYF.

The chain is built from TRBV6-5 and TRBJ1-6; D possibly corresponds to TRBD1 (5 bases). CDR3 size: 13 residues. Germline V CDR1 and CDR2: MNHEY, SVGAGI. Trimming pared 8 bases from V and 10 bases from J, leaving 15 bases between. In DNA form, the CDR3 reads TGTGCCAGCCGGATGGGGGGTGTCTCACCCCTCCACTTT. The encoded protein is CASRMGGVSPLHF.

The rearrangement joins TRBV7-8 to TRBJ2-7; 8 bases match TRBD1. Germline V gene data show CDR1 as SGHVS and CDR2 as FQNEAQ. Germline trimming cut 5 bases from V and 3 bases from J; bases unmatched to any gene: 12. The CDR3 loop spans 16 amino acids. The CDR3 DNA reads TGTGCCAGCAGCCCAACCGGGACAGGCGCCCTCTACGAGCAGTACTTC. Its protein is CASSPTGTGALYEQYF.

This chain uses TRBV6-5 with TRBJ2-7; possibly TRBD2 for D (6 bases). Trimming took 5 bases from V and 5 from J, leaving 19 bases between them. The germline gives CDR1 MNHEY, CDR2 SVGAGI. CDR3 length equals 15 residues. The CDR3 protein is CASSPPRLVSNEQYF. Written as DNA, the CDR3 is TGTGCCAGCAGTCCCCCCCGACTAGTCAGCAACGAGCAGTACTTC.

The gene calls are TRBV6-4 and TRBJ1-1; 10 bases fit TRBD1. V gave up 0 bases and J gave up 7 bases; unmatched junction bases: 5. The CDR3 runs 15 residues. Germline V gives CDR1 MRHNA, CDR2 SNTAGT. Written as DNA, the CDR3 is TGTGCCAGCAGTGACTCGAGACAGGGGGCGAATGAAGCTTTCTTT. Translating it yields CASSDSRQGANEAFF.

The V and J genes are TRBV27 and TRBJ2-1; maybe TRBD2 (6 bases). V dropped 4 bases and J dropped 2 bases, with 9 bases sitting between them. This CDR3 comprises 14 residues. Germline CDR1 reads MNHEY; CDR2 reads SMNVEV (reference sequence). The CDR3 here is CASSSGGTYNEQFF. Written as DNA, the CDR3 is TGTGCCAGCAGTTCCGGGGGTACCTACAATGAGCAGTTCTTC.

The DNA for the CDR3 is TGTGCCAGCAGCCCCCGTTCGGAGGGACGCAATGAGCAGTTCTTC. Its protein product is CASSPRSEGRNEQFF. This rearrangement joins TRBV11-2 to TRBJ2-1, with D maybe TRBD2 (6 bases). V gave up 5 bases and J gave up 6 bases, with 17 bases separating them. Germline-derived CDR1 and CDR2 are SGHAT and FQNNGV. This CDR3 is built from 15 residues.

The CDR3 DNA sequence: TGTGCCAGCAGTTTGGGGGGCCCCTACGAGCAGTACTTC. Protein product: CASSLGGPYEQYF. The gene calls are TRBV27 and TRBJ2-7, with D perhaps matching TRBD1 or TRBD2 (6 bases each). CDR3 length: 13 residues. CDR1 and CDR2 (germline): MNHEY, SMNVEV (reference sequence). Trimming pared 3 bases from V and 2 bases from J, leaving 8 bases between.

This clone was picked up a small number of times. The chain combines TRBV3-1 (or the pseudogene TRBV3-2) with TRBJ2-1; tentative D call: TRBD2 (6 bases). The CDR3 contains 14 residues. The V end lost 4 bases, the J end lost 5 bases, and 12 bases lay between the germline ends. Germline V gene sequence: CDR1 LGHDT, CDR2 YNNKEL (reference sequence). The DNA for the CDR3 is TGTGCCAGCAGCCCTTGGGGACTCAACAATGAGCAGTTCTTC. Protein sequence: CASSPWGLNNEQFF.

This chain connects TRBV27 to TRBJ1-1, with 8 positions matching TRBD1. V lost 8 bases to trimming and J lost 7 bases; unmatched junction nucleotides: 12. Germline V lookup: CDR1 MNHEY, CDR2 SMNVEV (reference sequence). This CDR3 is built from 14 residues. The CDR3 DNA follows: TGTGCCAGCTACTTCAATCAGGGGACAGGTGAAGCTTTCTTT. Its protein product is CASYFNQGTGEAFF.

The CDR3 spells CASSRQGGSYEQYF. The DNA of the CDR3 is TGTGCCAGCAGTCGGCAGGGGGGGAGCTACGAGCAGTACTTC. The gene calls are TRBV5-4 and TRBJ2-7; D assignment may be TRBD1 or TRBD2 (7 bases each). Germline V gene data show CDR1 as SGHNT and CDR2 as YYREEE (reference sequence). Trimming pared 5 bases from V and 3 bases from J, leaving 15 bases between. The CDR3 spans 14 residues.

The chain uses TRBV10-3 and TRBJ1-3, with TRBD1 matching 9 bases. This CDR3 has 18 amino acids. The germline V gene has CDR1 ENHRY and CDR2 SYGVKD. Unmatched junction bases numbered 10, after V lost 2 bases and J lost 2 bases. The CDR3 coding sequence is TGTGCCATCAGTGAGGCTTTCGGAGGGGACAGGGCTGGAAACACCATATATTTT. It codes for CAISEAFGGDRAGNTIYF.

The chain recombines TRBV28 with TRBJ2-1, with no clear D. Trimming removed 5 bases from V and 2 bases from J, with 10 bases in between. This CDR3 has 14 residues. CDR1 is MDHEN, CDR2 SYDVKM, per germline. Here the CDR3 DNA reads TGTGCCAGCAGTACCATGGCCGCCTACAATGAGCAGTTCTTC. Translated, it gives CASSTMAAYNEQFF.

The CDR3 nucleotides read TGTGCCAGCCGGCAGGACCCCACCGGGGAGCTGTTTTTT. Translating gives CASRQDPTGELFF. The chain carries TRBV12-3 or TRBV12-4 and TRBJ2-2; no reliable D call. With 8 bases removed from V and 4 bases from J, the gap between germline ends came to 11 bases. This CDR3 is 13 amino acids long.

This clone was counted only a few times. The gene calls are TRBV2 and TRBJ2-7; D is possibly TRBD1 (6 bases). The V end lost 3 bases, the J end lost 2 bases, and 11 bases lay between the germline ends. Germline values: CDR1 SNHLY, CDR2 FYNNEI. The CDR3 contains 14 residues. The CDR3 region has the DNA TGTGCCAGCAGTGATCAACAGGGTCCCTACGAGCAGTACTTC. Its translation: CASSDQQGPYEQYF.

The chain carries TRBV27 and TRBJ2-7, with 8 nucleotides matching TRBD1. From germline, CDR1 is MNHEY and CDR2 SMNVEV (reference sequence). Losses at the gene ends were 6 bases for V and 3 bases for J; bases not matched to a gene: 4. The CDR3 runs to 13 residues. The CDR3 protein is CASSRQGSYEQYF. CDR3 DNA sequence: TGTGCCAGCAGCCGACAGGGGAGCTACGAGCAGTACTTC.